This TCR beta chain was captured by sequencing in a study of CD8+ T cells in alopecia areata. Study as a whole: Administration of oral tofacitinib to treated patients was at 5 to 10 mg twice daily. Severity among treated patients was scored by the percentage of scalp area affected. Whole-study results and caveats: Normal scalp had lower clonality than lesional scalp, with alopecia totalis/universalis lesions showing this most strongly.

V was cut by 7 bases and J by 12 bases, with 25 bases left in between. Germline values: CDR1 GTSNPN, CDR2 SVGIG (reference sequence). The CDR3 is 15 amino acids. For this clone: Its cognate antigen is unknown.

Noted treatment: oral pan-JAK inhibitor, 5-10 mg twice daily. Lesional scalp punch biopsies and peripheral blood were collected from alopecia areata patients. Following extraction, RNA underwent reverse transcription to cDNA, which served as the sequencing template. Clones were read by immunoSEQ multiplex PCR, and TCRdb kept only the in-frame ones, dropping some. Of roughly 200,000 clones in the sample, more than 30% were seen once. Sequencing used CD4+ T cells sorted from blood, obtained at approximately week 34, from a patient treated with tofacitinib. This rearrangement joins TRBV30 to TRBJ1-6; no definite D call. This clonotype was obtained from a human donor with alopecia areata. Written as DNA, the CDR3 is TGTGCCTCTAAGGATCCCCGGGCACCCTCTAGACCCCTCCACTTT. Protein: CASKDPRAPSRPLHF.